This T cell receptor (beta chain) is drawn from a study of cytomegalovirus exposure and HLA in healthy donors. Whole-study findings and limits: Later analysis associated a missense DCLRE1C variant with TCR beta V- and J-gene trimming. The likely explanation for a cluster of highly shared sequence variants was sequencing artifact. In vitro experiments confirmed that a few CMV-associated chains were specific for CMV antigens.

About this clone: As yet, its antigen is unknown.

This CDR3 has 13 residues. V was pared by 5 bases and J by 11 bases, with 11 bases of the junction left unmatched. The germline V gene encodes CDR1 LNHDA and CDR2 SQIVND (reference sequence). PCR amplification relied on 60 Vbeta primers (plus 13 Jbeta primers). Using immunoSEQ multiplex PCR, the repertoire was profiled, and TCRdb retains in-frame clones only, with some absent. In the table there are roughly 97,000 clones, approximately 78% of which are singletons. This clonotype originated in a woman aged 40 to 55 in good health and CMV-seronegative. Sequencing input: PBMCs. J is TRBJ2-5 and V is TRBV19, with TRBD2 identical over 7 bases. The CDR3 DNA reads TGTGCCAGTAGTCCCCGGACTAGATTTGAGCAGTACTTC. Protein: CASSPRTRFEQYF.